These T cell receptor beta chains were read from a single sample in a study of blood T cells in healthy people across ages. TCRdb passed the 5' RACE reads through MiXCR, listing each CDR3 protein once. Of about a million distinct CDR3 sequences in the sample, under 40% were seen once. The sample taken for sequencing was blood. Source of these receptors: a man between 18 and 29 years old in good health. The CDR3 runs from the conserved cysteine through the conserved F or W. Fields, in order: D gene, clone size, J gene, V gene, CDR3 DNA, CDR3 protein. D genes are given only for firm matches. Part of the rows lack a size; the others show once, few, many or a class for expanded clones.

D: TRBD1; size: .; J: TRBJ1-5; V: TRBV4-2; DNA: TGTGCCAGCAGCCATGACAGGGTCGGGGCAAATCAGCCCCAGCATTTT; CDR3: CASSHDRVGANQPQHF
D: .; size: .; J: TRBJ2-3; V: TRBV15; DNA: TGTGCCACCAGCAGAGATTCGGGCAGGGACACAGATACGCAGTATTTT; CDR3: CATSRDSGRDTDTQYF
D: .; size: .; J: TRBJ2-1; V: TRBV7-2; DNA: TGTGCCAGCAGCTTAGATGGGGCCTCTTGGGTCAATGAGCAGTTCTTC; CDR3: CASSLDGASWVNEQFF
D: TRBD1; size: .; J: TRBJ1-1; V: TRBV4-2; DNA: TGTGCCAGCAGCCAGACAGGGGGCGCGGACACTGAAGCTTTCTTT; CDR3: CASSQTGGADTEAFF
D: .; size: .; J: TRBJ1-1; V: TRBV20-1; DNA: TGCAGTGCTTCTAATGACGGACGTTCCGACAAAGCTTTCTTT; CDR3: CSASNDGRSDKAFF
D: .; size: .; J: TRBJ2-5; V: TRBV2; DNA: TGTGCCAGCAGTGCCCGGACAGCAGAGACCCAGTACTTC; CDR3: CASSARTAETQYF
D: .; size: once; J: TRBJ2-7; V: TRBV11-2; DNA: TGTGCCAGCAGCTTAGATAACCAGGGCTACGAGCAGTACTTC; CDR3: CASSLDNQGYEQYF
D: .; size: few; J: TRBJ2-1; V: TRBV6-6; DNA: TGTGCCAGCAGTTACTCACCAGTTGAGCAGTTCTTC; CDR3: CASSYSPVEQFF
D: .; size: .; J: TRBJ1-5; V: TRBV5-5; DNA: TGTGCCAGCAGCTTGTTCGGGGCATCTAGCAATCAGCCCCAGCATTTT; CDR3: CASSLFGASSNQPQHF
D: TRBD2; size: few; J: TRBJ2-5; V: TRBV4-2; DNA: TGTGCCAGCAGCCAACGGGGCCTAGCGGGGTTACAAGAGACCCAGTACTTC; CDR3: CASSQRGLAGLQETQYF
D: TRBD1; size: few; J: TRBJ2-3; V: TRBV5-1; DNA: TGCGCCAGCAGCCGCCTAGGGGGCAGATTAGATACGCAGTATTTT; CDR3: CASSRLGGRLDTQYF
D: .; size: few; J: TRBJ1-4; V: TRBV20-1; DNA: TGCAGTGCTAGAAGTGCAGGGGATGAAAAACTGTTTTTT; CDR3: CSARSAGDEKLFF
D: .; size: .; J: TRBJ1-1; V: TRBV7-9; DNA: TGTGCCAGCAGCTTAGTTCAGGGCGCCACTGAAGCTTTCTTT; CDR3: CASSLVQGATEAFF
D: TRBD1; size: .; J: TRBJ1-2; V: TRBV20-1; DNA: TGCAGTGCTCTAGAAACAGGGGGCGATGGCTACACCTTC; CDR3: CSALETGGDGYTF
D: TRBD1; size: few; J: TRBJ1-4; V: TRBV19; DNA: TGTGCCAGTAGTACCCGGAGAGGGGGCTATGAAAAACTGTTTTTT; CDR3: CASSTRRGGYEKLFF
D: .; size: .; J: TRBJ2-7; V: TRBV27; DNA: TGTGCCAGCAGTTTATCCGGAGAGTACGAGCAGTACTTC; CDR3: CASSLSGEYEQYF
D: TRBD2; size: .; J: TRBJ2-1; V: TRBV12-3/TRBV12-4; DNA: TGTGCCAGCAGTTGGCTAACGGGGGAGGGTGAGCAGTTCTTC; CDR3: CASSWLTGEGEQFF
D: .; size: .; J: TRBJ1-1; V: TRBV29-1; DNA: TGCGGCTCCTTGTACGCGGGGACTGAAGCTTTCTTT; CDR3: CGSLYAGTEAFF
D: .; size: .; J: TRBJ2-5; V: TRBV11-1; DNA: TGTGCCAGCAGCACGAACAGGGCCCACAATGAGCAGTACTTC; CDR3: CASSTNRAHNEQYF
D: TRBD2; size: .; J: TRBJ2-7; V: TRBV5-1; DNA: TGCGCCAGCAGCTCCGAAGCGGGGGGCAATGATGAGCAGTACTTC; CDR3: CASSSEAGGNDEQYF
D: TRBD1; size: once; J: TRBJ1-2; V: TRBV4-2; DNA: TGTGCCAGCAGCCAGGAGACAGGGGGTGGGCTCTATGGCTACACCTTC; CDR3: CASSQETGGGLYGYTF
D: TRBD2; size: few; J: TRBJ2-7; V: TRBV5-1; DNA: TGCGCCAGCAGCTTGGCTTCCCCCGGACTAGCGGTTAACAATGAGCAGTACTTC; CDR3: CASSLASPGLAVNNEQYF
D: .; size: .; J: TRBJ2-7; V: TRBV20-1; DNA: TGCAGTGCCCCAGACTGGCGTTTTCACAATGAGCAGTACTTC; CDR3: CSAPDWRFHNEQYF
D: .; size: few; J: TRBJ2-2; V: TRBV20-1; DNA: TGCAGTGCTACCGAGGAACCAGGGAACACCGGGGAGCTGTTTTTT; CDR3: CSATEEPGNTGELFF